The 8 T cell receptor beta chains below all came from one sample that was sequenced in a study of monozygotic twins with inflammatory bowel disease. After re-calling the 5' RACE reads, TCRdb lists one entry per CDR3 protein, DNA absent. This repertoire comprises some 330,000 distinct CDR3 sequences; its ten largest clones make up 5.6%. The sequencing input was blood. Receptors were obtained from a human donor with ulcerative colitis or Crohn's disease, or a healthy co-twin of an affected twin (not recorded which).

This chain uses TRBV5-1 with TRBJ2-7. CDR3 length: 13 amino acids. Germline V CDR1 and CDR2: SGHRS, YFSETQ. CDR3 in amino acids: CASSLTITYEQYF. The full variable domain, completed using reference TRBV5-1 and TRBJ2-7, is KAGVTQTPRYLIKTRGQQVTLSCSPISGHRSVSWYQQTPGQGLQFLFEYFSETQRNKGNFPGRFSGRQFSNSRSEMNVSTLELGDSALYLCASSLTITYEQYFGPGTRLTVT.

The chain employs TRBV12-3 or TRBV12-4 and TRBJ2-4. This CDR3 has 15 residues. This chain's CDR3 is CASSLVGLAKNIQYF.

This chain connects TRBV5-1 to TRBJ2-2; there is no DNA to check the TCRdb D call of TRBD1. The CDR3 loop spans 15 amino acids. Germline-derived CDR1 and CDR2 are SGHRS and YFSETQ. The CDR3 sequence is CASTEDTQNTGELFF.

V and J are TRBV6-2 or TRBV6-3 and TRBJ2-7; there is no DNA to check the TCRdb D call of TRBD2. CDR3 size: 15 residues. In germline, CDR1 is MNHEY, CDR2 SVGEGT. CDR3 protein: CASSYSAGVSYEQYF.

The V and J genes are TRBV20-1 and TRBJ1-1. The CDR3 is 11 amino acids. Germline-derived CDR1 and CDR2 are DFQATT and SNEGSKA (reference sequence). CDR3 protein: CSARKDTEAFF.

V and J are TRBV27 and TRBJ2-3; TCRdb reports TRBD2, a call that lacks DNA to check it against. This CDR3 contains 22 residues. Germline V lookup: CDR1 MNHEY, CDR2 SMNVEV (reference sequence). CDR3 amino acids: CASSLLSFGRASHSGNTDTQYF.

This rearrangement joins TRBV19 to TRBJ2-7; TCRdb returns TRBD1, unconfirmable since there is no DNA. The CDR3 has 14 amino acids. The germline gives CDR1 LNHDA, CDR2 SQIVND (reference sequence). CDR3 in amino acids: CASSPRTGSGEQYF.

This chain uses TRBV6-5 with TRBJ2-1; TCRdb gives TRBD2 as the D gene, but with no DNA this cannot be confirmed. The CDR3 consists of 17 residues. CDR1 is MNHEY, CDR2 SVGAGI, per germline. The CDR3 is CAAKGLAGGPSSNEQFF.